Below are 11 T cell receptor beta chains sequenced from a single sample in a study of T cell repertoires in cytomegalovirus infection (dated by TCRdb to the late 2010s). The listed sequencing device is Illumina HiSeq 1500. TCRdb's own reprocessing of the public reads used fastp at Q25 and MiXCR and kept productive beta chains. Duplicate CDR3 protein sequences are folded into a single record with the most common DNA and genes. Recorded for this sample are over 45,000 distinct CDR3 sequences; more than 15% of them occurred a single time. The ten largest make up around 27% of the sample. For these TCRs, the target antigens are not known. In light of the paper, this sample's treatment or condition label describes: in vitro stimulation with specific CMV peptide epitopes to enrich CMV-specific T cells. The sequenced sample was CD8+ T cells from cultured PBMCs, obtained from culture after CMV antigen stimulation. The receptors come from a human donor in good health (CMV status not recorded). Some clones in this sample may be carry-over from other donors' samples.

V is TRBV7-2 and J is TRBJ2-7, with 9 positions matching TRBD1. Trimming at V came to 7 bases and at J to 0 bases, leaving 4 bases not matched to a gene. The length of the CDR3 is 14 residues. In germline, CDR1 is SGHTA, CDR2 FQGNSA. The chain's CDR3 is CASTDRGGSYEQYF. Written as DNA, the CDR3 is TGTGCCAGCACGGACAGGGGAGGCTCCTACGAGCAGTACTTC.

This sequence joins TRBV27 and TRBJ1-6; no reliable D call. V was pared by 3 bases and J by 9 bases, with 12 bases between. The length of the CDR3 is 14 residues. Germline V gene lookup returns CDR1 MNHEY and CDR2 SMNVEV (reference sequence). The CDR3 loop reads CASSFTGLGSPLHF. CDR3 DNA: TGTGCCAGCAGTTTTACGGGGTTGGGTTCACCCCTCCACTTT.

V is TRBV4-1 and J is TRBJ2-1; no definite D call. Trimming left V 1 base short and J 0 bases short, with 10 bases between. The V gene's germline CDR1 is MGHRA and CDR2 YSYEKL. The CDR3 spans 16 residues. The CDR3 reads CASSQVADFSYNEQFF. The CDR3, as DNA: TGCGCCAGCAGCCAAGTGGCCGACTTCTCCTACAATGAGCAGTTCTTC.

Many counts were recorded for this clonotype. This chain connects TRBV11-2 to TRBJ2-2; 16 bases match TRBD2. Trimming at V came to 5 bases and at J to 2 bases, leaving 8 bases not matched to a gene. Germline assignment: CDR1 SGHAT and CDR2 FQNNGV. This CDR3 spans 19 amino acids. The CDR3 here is CASSGGLAGGRYNTGELFF. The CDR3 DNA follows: TGTGCCAGCAGCGGGGGACTAGCGGGGGGGCGCTATAACACCGGGGAGCTGTTTTTT.

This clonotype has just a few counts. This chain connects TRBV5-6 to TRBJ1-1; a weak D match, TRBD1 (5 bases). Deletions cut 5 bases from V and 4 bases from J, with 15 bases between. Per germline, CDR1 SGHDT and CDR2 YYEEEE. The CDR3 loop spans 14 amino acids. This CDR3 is CASSPPGGVTEAFF. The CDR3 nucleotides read TGTGCCAGCAGTCCACCCGGGGGAGTCACTGAAGCTTTCTTT.

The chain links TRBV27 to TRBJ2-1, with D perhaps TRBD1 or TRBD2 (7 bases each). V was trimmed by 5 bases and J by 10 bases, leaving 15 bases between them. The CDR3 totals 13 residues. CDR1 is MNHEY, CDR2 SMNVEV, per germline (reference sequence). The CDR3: CASSPGGAGEQFF. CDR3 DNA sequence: TGTGCCAGCAGTCCAGGGGGGGCGGGGGAGCAGTTCTTC.

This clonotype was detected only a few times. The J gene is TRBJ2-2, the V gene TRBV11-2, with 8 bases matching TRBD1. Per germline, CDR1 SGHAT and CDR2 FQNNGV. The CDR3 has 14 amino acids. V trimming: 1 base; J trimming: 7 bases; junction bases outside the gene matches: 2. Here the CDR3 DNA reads TGTGCCAGCAGCTTAGCAGGGGGCTACGGGGAGCTGTTTTTT. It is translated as CASSLAGGYGELFF.

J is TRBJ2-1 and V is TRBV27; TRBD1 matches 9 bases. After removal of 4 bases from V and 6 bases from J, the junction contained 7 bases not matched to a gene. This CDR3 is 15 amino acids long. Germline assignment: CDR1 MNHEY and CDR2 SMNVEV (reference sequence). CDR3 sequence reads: CASSSDRGSSNEQFF. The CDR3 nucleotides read TGTGCCAGCAGTTCAGACAGGGGGTCAAGCAATGAGCAGTTCTTC.

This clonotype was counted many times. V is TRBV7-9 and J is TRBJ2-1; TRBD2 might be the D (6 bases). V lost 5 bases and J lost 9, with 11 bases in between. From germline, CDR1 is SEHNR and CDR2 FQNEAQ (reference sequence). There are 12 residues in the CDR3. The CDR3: CASSPGGPEQFF. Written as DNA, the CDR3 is TGTGCCAGCAGCCCCGGGGGTCCTGAGCAGTTCTTC. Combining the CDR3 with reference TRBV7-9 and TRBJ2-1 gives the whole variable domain DTGVSQNPRHKITKRGQNVTFRCDPISEHNRLYWYRQTLGQGPEFLTYFQNEAQLEKSRLLSDRFSAERPKGSFSTLEIQRTEQGDSAMYLCASSPGGPEQFFGPGTRLTVL.

The CDR3 sequence: CASSYPSGPDTQYF. The CDR3 coding sequence is TGTGCCAGCAGCTACCCTAGCGGGCCAGATACGCAGTATTTT. This chain uses TRBV7-9 with TRBJ2-3; 8 nucleotides align to TRBD2. This CDR3 spans 14 amino acids. With V trimmed by 4 bases and J by 4 bases, 4 bases remained unmatched. CDR1 is SEHNR and CDR2 is FQNEAQ in the germline V gene (reference sequence).

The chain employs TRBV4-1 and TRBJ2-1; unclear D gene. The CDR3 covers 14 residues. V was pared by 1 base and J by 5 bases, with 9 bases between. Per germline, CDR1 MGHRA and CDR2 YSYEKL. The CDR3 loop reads CASSQVPRDNEQFF. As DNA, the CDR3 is TGCGCCAGCAGCCAAGTCCCAAGGGACAATGAGCAGTTCTTC.